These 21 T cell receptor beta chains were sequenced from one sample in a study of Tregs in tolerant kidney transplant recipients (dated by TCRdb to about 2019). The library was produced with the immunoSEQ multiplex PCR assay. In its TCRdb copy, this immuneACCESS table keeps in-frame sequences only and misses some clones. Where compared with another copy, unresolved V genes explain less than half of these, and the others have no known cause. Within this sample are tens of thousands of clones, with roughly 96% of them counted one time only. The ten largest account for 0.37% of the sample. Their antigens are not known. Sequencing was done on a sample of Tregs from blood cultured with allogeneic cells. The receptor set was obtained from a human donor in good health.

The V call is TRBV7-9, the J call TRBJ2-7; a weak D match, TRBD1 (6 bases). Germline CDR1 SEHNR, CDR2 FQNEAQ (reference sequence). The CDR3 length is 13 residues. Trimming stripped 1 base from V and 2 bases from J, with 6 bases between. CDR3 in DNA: TGTGCCAGCAGCTTAGACAGGGCCTACGAGCAGTACTTC. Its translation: CASSLDRAYEQYF.

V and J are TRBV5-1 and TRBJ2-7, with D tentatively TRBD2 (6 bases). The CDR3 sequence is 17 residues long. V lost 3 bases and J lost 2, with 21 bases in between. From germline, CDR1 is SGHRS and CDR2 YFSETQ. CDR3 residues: CASSSRRDSIRTYEQYF. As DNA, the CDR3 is TGCGCCAGCAGCTCCCGCCGGGACTCCATTCGGACCTACGAGCAGTACTTC.

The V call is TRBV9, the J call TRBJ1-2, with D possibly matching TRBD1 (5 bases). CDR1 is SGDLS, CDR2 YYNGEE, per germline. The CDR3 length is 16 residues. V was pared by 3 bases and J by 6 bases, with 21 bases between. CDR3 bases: TGTGCCAGCAGCGCCGGGGCGGGTCAGGAACTTCATGGCTACACCTTC. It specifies CASSAGAGQELHGYTF. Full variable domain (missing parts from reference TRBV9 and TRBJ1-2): DSGVTQTPKHLITATGQRVTLRCSPRSGDLSVYWYQQSLDQGLQFLIQYYNGEERAKGNILERFSAQQFPDLHSELNLSSLELGDSALYFCASSAGAGQELHGYTFGSGTRLTVV.

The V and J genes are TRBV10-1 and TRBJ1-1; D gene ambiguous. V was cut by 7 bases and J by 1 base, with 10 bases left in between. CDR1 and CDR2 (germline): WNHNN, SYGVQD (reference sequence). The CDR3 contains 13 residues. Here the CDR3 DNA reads TGCGCCAGCATGAGGGCAGGGAACACTGAAGCTTTCTTT. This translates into CASMRAGNTEAFF.

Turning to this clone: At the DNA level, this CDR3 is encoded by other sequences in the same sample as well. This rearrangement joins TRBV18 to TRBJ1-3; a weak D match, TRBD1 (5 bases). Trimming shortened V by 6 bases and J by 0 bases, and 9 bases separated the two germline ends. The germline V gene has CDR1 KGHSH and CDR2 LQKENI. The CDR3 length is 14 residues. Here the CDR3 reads CASSPDSSGNTIYF. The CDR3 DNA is TGTGCCAGCTCCCCTGACAGCTCTGGAAACACCATATATTTT. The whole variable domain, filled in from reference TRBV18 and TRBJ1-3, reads NAGVMQNPRHLVRRRGQEARLRCSPMKGHSHVYWYRQLPEEGLKFMVYLQKENIIDESGMPKERFSAEFPKEGPSILRIQQVVRGDSAAYFCASSPDSSGNTIYFGEGSWLTVV.

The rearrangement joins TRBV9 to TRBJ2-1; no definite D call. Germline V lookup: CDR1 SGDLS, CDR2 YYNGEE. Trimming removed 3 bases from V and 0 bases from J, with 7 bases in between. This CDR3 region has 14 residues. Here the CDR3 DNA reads TGTGCCAGCAGCGGAGGAAGCTCCTACAATGAGCAGTTCTTC. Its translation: CASSGGSSYNEQFF.

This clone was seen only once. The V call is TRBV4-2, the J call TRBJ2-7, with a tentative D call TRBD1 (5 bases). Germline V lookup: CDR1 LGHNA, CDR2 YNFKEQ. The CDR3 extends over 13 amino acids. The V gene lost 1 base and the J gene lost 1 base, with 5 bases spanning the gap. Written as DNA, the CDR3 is TGTGCCAGCAGCCAAGCAGGGTCCTACGAGCAGTACTTC. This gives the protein CASSQAGSYEQYF.

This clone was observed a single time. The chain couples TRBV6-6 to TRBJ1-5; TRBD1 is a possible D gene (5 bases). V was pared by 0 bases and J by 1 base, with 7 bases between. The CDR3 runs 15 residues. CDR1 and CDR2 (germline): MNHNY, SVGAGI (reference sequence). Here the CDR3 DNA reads TGTGCCAGCAGTTACTCTCCAGGGAGCAATCAGCCCCAGCATTTT. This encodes CASSYSPGSNQPQHF.

The CDR3, as DNA: TGCGCCAGCAGCCCGCGAGGGGGTACCGGGGAGCTGTTTTTT. This encodes CASSPRGGTGELFF. The gene calls are TRBV5-1 and TRBJ2-2, with D possibly TRBD1 on 6 matching bases. The CDR3 is 14 residues long. Germline V CDR1 and CDR2: SGHRS, YFSETQ. V shed 4 bases and J shed 5 bases, with 12 bases lying between them.

Here the CDR3 DNA reads TGTGCCAGCAGCGTAGAACTCTCTGGGGCCAACGTCCTGACTTTC. Translated: CASSVELSGANVLTF. This rearrangement joins TRBV9 to TRBJ2-6; D is undetermined. The germline gives CDR1 SGDLS, CDR2 YYNGEE. V was cut by 0 bases and J by 0 bases, with 4 bases left in between. The CDR3 has 15 amino acids.

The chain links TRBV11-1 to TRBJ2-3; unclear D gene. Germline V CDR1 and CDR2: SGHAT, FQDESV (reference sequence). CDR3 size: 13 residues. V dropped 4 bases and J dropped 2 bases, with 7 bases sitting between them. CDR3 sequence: CASSSINTDTQYF. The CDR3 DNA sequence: TGTGCCAGCAGCTCAATAAACACAGATACGCAGTATTTT.

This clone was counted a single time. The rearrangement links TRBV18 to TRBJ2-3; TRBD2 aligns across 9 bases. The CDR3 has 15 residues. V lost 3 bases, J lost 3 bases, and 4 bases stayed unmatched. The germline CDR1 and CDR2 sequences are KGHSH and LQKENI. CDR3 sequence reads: CASSPSGGKTDTQYF. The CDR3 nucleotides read TGTGCCAGCTCACCGAGCGGGGGGAAGACAGATACGCAGTATTTT. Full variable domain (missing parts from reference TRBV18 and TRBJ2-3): NAGVMQNPRHLVRRRGQEARLRCSPMKGHSHVYWYRQLPEEGLKFMVYLQKENIIDESGMPKERFSAEFPKEGPSILRIQQVVRGDSAAYFCASSPSGGKTDTQYFGPGTRLTVL.

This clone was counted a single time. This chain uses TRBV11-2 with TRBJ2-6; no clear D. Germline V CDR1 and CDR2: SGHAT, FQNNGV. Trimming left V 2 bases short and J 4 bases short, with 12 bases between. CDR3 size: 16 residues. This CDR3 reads CASSLTPPGGANVLTF. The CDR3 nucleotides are TGTGCCAGCAGCTTAACTCCCCCAGGAGGGGCCAACGTCCTGACTTTC.

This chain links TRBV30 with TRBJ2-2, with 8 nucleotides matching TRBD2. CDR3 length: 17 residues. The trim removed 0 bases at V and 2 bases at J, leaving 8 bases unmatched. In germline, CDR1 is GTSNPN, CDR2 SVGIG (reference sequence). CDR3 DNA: TGTGCCTGGAGTGTATCTAGGACTAGCCTAAACACCGGGGAGCTGTTTTTT. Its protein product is CAWSVSRTSLNTGELFF. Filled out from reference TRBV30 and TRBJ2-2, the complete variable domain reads SQTIHQWPATLVQPVGSPLSLECTVEGTSNPNLYWYRQAAGRGLQLLFYSVGIGQISSEVPQNLSASRPQDRQFILSSKKLLLSDSGFYLCAWSVSRTSLNTGELFFGEGSRLTVL.

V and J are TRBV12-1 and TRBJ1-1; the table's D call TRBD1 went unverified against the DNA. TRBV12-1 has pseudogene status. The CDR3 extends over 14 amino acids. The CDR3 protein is CASSYGQGAAEAFF. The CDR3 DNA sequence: TGTGCCAGCAGCTACGGACAGGGGGCCGCTGAAGCTTTCTTT.

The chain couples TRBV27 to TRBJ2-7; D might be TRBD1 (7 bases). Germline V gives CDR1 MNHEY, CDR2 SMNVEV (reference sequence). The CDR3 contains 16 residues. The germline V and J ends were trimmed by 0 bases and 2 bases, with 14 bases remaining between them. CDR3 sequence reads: CASSLSPGRGAYEQYF. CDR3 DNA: TGTGCCAGCAGTTTATCCCCGGGCAGGGGGGCCTACGAGCAGTACTTC.

The CDR3 bases are TGTGCCAGCGGCCGACAGGGGGCAATCTATGGCTACACCTTC. Translated: CASGRQGAIYGYTF. The rearrangement uses TRBV7-8 and TRBJ1-2; 10 bases map to TRBD1. The CDR3 spans 14 residues. V lost 8 bases to trimming and J lost 4 bases; unmatched junction nucleotides: 7. Germline V gene data show CDR1 as SGHVS and CDR2 as FQNEAQ.

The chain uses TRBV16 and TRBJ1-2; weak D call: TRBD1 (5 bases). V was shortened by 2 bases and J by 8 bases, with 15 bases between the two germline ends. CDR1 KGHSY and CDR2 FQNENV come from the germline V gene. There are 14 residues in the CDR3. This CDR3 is CASSQLKTGKGYTF. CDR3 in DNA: TGTGCCAGCAGCCAACTAAAAACAGGCAAAGGCTACACCTTC.

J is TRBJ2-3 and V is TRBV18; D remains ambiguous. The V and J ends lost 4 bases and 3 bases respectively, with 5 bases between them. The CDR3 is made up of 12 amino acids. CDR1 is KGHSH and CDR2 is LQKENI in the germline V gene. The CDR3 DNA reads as TGTGCCAGCTCACACTTTACAGATACGCAGTATTTT. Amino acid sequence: CASSHFTDTQYF.

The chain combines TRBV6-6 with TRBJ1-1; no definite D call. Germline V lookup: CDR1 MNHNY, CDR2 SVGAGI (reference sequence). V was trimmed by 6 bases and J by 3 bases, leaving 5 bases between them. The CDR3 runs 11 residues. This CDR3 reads CASSRYTEAFF. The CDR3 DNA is TGTGCCAGCAGCCGTTACACTGAAGCTTTCTTT.

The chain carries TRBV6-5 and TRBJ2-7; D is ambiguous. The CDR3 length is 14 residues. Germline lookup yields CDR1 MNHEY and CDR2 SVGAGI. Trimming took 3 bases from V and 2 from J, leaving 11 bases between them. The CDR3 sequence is CASSYPGPPYEQYF. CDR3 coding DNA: TGTGCCAGCAGTTATCCAGGTCCCCCCTACGAGCAGTACTTC.